The sequence of this TCR beta chain was determined in a study of post-analysis software for immune sequencing data. General study results and limits: Higher frequency in patients than in controls was seen for about five TRBV segments, with TRBV5-6, TRBV5-1 and TRBV20-1 among them.

This clonotype has just a few counts. Its antigen remains unidentified. The V gene's germline CDR1 is SGHAT and CDR2 FQNNGV. The CDR3 is 15 residues long. The V gene lost 6 bases and the J gene lost 2 bases, with 15 bases spanning the gap. Included in the TCR beta cDNA libraries were unique molecular identifiers. Each CDR3 protein is one row after TCRdb ran MiXCR on the PCR reads. The data hold hundreds of thousands of distinct CDR3 sequences, with 25% to 30% observed a single time. V gene TRBV11-2 combines with J gene TRBJ2-3; possible D gene TRBD1, 5 bases. The material sequenced was blood. The TCR comes from a girl aged 5-17 years with multiple sclerosis. CDR3 region: CASSRGGTHTDTQYF. In DNA, the CDR3 is TGTGCCAGCAGTAGGGGCGGAACCCACACAGATACGCAGTATTTT.